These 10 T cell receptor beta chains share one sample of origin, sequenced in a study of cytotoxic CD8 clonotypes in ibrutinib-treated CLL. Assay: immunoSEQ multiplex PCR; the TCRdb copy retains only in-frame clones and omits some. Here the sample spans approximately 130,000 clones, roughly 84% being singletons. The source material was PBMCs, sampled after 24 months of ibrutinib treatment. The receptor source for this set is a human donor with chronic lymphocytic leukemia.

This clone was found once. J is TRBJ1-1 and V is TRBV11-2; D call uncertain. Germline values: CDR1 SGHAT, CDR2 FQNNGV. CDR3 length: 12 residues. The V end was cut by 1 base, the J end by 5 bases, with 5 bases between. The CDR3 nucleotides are TGTGCCAGCAGCTTAGTAGGAACTGAAGCTTTCTTT. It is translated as CASSLVGTEAFF.

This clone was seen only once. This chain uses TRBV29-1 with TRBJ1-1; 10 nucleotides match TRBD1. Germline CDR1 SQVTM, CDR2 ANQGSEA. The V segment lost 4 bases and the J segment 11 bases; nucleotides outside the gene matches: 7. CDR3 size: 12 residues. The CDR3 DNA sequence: TGCAGCGTTGCGTCCGGGACAGGGGTCGCTTTCTTT. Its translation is CSVASGTGVAFF.

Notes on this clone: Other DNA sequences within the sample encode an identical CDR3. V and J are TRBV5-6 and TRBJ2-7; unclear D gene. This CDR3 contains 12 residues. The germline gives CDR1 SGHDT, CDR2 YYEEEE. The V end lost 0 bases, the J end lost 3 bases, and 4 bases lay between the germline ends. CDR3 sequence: CASSLGGYEQYF. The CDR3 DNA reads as TGTGCCAGCAGCTTGGGGGGCTACGAGCAGTACTTC. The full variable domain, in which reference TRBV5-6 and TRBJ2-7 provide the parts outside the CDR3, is DAGVTQSPTHLIKTRGQQVTLRCSPKSGHDTVSWYQQALGQGPQFIFQYYEEEERQRGNFPDRFSGHQFPNYSSELNVNALLLGDSALYLCASSLGGYEQYFGPGTRLTVT.

CDR3: CASSFPGLRNTEAFF. CDR3 nucleotides: TGTGCCAGCAGTTTTCCGGGACTCCGGAACACTGAAGCTTTCTTT. V usage is TRBV28 and J usage is TRBJ1-1, with a tentative D call TRBD1 (5 bases). Looked up from germline, CDR1 is MDHEN and CDR2 is SYDVKM. V dropped 3 bases and J dropped 1 base, with 12 bases sitting between them. The length of the CDR3 is 15 residues. The whole variable domain, remainder taken from reference TRBV28 and TRBJ1-1, is DVKVTQSSRYLVKRTGEKVFLECVQDMDHENMFWYRQDPGLGLRLIYFSYDVKMKEKGDIPEGYSVSREKKERFSLILESASTNQTSMYLCASSFPGLRNTEAFFGQGTRLTVV.

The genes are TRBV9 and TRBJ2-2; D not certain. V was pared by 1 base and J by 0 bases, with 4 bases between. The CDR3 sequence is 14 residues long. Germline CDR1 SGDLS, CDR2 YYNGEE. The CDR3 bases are TGTGCCAGCAGCGTACGGGCGAACACCGGGGAGCTGTTTTTT. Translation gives CASSVRANTGELFF.

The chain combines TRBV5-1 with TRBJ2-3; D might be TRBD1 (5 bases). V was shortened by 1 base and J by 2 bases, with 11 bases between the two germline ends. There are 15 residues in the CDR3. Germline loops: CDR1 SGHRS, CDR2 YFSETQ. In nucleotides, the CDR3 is TGCGCCAGCAGCTTGCAGGGATCCAACACAGATACGCAGTATTTT. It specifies CASSLQGSNTDTQYF.

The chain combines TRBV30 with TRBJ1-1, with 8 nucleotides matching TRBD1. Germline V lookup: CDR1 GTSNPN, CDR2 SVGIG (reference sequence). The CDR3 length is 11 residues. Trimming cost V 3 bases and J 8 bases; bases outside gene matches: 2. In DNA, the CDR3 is TGTGCCTGGAGGGACAGGGCCGAAGCTTTCTTT. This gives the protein CAWRDRAEAFF.

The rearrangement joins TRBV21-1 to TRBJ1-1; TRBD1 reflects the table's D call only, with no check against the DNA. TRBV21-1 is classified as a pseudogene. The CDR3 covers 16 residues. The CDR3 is CASSKAWQGGRSEAFF. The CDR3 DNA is TGTGCCAGCAGCAAAGCGTGGCAGGGGGGTAGGTCGGAAGCTTTCTTT.

As DNA, the CDR3 is TGTGCCAGCAGCCCAGGACTAGCGGGGGAACTGATAGCAGATACGCAGTATTTT. Encoded protein: CASSPGLAGELIADTQYF. The chain carries TRBV7-6 and TRBJ2-3, with 13 bases fitting TRBD2. Germline loops: CDR1 SGHVS, CDR2 FNYEAQ. After removal of 5 bases from V and 4 bases from J, the junction contained 12 bases not matched to a gene. The CDR3 consists of 18 residues.

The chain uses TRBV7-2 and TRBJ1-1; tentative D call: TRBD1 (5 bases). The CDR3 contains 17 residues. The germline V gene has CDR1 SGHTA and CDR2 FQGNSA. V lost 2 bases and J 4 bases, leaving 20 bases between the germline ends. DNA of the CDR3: TGTGCCAGCAGCTTACGATTAGGGGTCGGGGCAGGCACTGAAGCTTTCTTT. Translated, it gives CASSLRLGVGAGTEAFF.